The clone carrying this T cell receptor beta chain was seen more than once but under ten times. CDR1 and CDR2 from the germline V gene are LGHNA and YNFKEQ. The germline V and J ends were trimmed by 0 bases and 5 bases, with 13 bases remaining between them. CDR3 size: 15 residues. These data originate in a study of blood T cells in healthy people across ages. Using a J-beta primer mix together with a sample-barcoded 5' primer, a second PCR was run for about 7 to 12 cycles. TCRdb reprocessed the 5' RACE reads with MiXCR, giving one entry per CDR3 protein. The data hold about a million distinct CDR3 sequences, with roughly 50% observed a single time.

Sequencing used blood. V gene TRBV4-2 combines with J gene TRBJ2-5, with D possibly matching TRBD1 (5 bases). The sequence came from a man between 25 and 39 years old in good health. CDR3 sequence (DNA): TGTGCCAGCAGCCAAGAGGCAGGGCGACAGGAGACCCAGTACTTC. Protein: CASSQEAGRQETQYF.